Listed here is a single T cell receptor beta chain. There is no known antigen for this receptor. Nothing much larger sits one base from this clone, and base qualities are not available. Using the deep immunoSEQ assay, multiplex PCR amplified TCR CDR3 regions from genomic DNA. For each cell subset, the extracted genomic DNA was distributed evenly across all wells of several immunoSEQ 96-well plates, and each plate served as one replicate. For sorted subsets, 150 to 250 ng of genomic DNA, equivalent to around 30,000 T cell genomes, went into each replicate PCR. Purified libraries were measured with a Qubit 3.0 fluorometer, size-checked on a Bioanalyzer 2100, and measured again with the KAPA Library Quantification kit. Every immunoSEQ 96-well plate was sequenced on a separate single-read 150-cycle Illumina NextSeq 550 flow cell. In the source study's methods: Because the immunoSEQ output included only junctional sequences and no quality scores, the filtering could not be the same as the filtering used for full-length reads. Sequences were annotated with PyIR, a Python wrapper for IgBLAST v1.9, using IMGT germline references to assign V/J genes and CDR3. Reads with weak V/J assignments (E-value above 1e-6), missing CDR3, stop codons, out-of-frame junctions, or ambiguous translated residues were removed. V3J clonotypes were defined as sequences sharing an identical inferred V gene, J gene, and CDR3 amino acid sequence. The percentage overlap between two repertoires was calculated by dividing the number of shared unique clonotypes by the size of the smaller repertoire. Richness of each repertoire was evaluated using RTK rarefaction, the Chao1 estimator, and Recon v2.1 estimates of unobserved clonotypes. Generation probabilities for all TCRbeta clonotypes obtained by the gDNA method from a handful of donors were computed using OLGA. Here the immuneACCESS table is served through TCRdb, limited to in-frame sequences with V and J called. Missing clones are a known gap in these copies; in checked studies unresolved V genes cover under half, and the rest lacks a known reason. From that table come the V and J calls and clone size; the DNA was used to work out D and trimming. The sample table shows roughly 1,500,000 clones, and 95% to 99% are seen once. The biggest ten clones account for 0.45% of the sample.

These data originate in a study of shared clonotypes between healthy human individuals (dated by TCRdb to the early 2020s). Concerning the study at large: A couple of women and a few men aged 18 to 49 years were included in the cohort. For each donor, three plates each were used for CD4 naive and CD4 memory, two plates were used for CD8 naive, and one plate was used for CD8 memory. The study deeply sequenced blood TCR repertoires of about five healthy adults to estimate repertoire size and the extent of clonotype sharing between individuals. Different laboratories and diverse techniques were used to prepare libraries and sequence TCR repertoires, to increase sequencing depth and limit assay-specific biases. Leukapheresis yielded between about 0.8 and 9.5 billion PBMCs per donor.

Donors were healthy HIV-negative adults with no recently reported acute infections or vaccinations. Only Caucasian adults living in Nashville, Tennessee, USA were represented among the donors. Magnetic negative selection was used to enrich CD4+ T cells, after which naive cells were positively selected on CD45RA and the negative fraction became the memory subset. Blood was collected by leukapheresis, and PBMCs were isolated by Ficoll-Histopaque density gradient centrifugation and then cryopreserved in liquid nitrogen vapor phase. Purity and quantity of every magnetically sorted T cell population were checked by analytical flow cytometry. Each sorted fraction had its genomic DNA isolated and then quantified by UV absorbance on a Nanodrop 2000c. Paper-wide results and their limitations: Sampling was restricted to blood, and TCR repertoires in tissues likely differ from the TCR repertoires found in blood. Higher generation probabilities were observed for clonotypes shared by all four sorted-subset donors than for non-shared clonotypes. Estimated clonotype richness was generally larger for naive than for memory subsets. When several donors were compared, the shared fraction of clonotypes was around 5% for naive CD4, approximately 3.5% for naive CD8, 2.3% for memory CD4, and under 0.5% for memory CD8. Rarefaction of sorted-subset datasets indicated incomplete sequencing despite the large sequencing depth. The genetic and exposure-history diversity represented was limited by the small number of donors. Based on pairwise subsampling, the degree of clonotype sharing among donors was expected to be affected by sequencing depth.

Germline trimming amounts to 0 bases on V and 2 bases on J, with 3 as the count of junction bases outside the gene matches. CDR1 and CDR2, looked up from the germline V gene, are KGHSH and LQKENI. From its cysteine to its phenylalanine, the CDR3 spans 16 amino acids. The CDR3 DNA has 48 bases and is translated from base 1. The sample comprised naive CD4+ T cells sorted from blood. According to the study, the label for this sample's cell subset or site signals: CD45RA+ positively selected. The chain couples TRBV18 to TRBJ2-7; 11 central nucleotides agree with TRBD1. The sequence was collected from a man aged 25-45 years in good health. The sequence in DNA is TGTGCCAGCTCACCACCCTCGGGACAGGGGGCCTACGAGCAGTACTTC. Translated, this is CASSPPSGQGAYEQYF.